This TCR beta chain stems from a study of neurological immune-mediated disorders (dated by TCRdb to 2018 to 2020). Study-wide context: Among the approximately 35 multiple sclerosis patients, approximately 30 had relapsing-remitting MS and 3 had secondary progressive MS. Peripheral blood TCR-beta repertoires from patients with HTLV-I-associated myelopathy (HAM/TSP), patients with multiple sclerosis, and healthy controls were compared in the study using UMI-based sequencing. Alongside PBMC samples, the set of about 97 TCR-beta libraries contained longitudinal samples, technical triplicates, and paired CD4+ and CD8+ T-cell subsets that had been sorted. The cohort was made up of 60 to 75 subjects, consisting of around 15 HAM/TSP patients, around 35 multiple sclerosis patients and 20 healthy controls. On the study overall, not on this receptor specifically: No clinical or MRI features were associated with the MS cluster, and the authors said that larger cohorts are needed. Phylogenetic analysis grouped repertoires from 18 of 34 MS patients into a cluster of related CDR3 sequences, suggesting a possible repertoire-level signature. Across subjects, expanded clones never shared an identical CDR3 amino acid sequence, which suggests that the TCR-beta repertoires in every group were private. TCR clonal expansion was highest in HAM/TSP patients and lowest in MS patients, with MS patients falling below even healthy controls.

This clonotype was detected ten times or more. Its specific antigen is unknown. No base quality values were provided; no much bigger clone lies one nucleotide off. The CDR3 spans 13 residues, from the cysteine through the phenylalanine. The kept DNA is CDR3 alone, 39 bases in frame from the first base. Trimming costs V 0 bases and J 5 bases, and their ends lie 5 bases apart. Libraries from unsorted PBMCs were made from 2 million PBMCs kept in RNAlater at -80 degrees C until RNA extraction. Multiple sclerosis patients were enrolled in a US clinical protocol evaluating disease progression by magnetic resonance imaging. PBMCs were separated from peripheral blood using Ficoll-Hypaque density gradient centrifugation and then cryopreserved in liquid nitrogen. cDNA was synthesized by template-switch 5'RACE using a primer carrying a 10-nucleotide random unique molecular identifier by which each TCR transcript was tagged. Each sequencing run produced over 190 million TCR-beta sequences covering 15-18 subjects. Total RNA was extracted with the RNeasy kit. Using the KAPA Real-time Library Amplification kit, TCR-beta VDJ regions were amplified with primers for the TCR constant region and the 5'RACE anchor. A first PCR added sample indexes and Illumina adaptors, after which a second PCR increased the library yield. The roughly 650 bp TCR product was size-selected on a 2% E-gel SizeSelection system after Ampure bead purification. Library quality was checked on a Bioanalyzer, concentration was measured with Qubit, and libraries were quantified with the Kapa Library Quantification kit before pooling. An Illumina HiSeq 2500 sequenced the libraries paired-end 2 x 150 bp. To increase sequence diversity, about 25-30% phiX was spiked into each library pool. The study's own analysis went as follows. Quality-filtered reads were processed with the UMI-based MiGEC pipeline, and over 90% of raw TCR sequences were removed by the MiGEC pipeline during error correction. IMGT germline references were used for alignment of VDJ genes, and clonotypes were defined by a unique CDR3 amino acid sequence together with V-J genes. VDJtools evaluated clonal expansion, Shannon diversity and CDR3 relatedness (CalcPairwiseDistances, ClusterSamples); CLCbio workbench built phylogenetic trees. Expanded clones were defined as having at least 8 unique UMIs, based on coefficient-of-variation modelling across technical triplicates. The public reads were reprocessed in TCRdb via fastp at Q25 and MiXCR, keeping in-frame beta chains. Under each unique CDR3 protein, matching rows form one entry showing the most common genes and DNA. For this entry, the V and J calls and clone size follow TCRdb and not the study's own pipeline. This sample holds about 69,000 distinct CDR3 sequences; approximately 4.1% were observed only once. In total, the top ten clones hold 1% to 1.5% of the sample.

The sample comprised PBMCs. The origin of this receptor is a man aged 25-40 years with multiple sclerosis. This sequence uses TRBV12-3 or TRBV12-4 and TRBJ2-1; the D gene assignment is ambiguous. The bases are TGTGCCAGCAGTTTAGCGTTGCACAATGAGCAGTTCTTC. Its protein reads: CASSLALHNEQFF.